A selection of T cell receptor beta chains follows, all from one sample in a study of OX40 agonist ivuxolimab in advanced cancers. Sequencing used immunoSEQ multiplex PCR; TCRdb keeps in-frame clones, though not all of them. The sample yields about 90,000 clones, 90% seen once. Sample: CD4+ or CD8+ T cells sorted from blood, taken in a trial of the OX40 agonist ivuxolimab. The receptors were sampled from an adult with an advanced solid tumor such as melanoma, head and neck, liver or kidney cancer. The CDR3 runs from the conserved cysteine through the conserved F or W. The order of the fields is CDR3 length, V gene, D gene, J gene, CDR3 protein, CDR3 DNA. D genes are given only for firm matches.

cdr3_length: 15
v_call: TRBV6-1
d_call: .
j_call: TRBJ1-4
cdr3_aa: CASSEEGRFNEKLFF
cdr3_nt: TGTGCCAGCAGTGAAGAGGGACGCTTTAATGAAAAACTGTTTTTT

cdr3_length: 16
v_call: TRBV21-1
d_call: .
j_call: TRBJ2-4
cdr3_aa: CASSKEIATTKNIQYF
cdr3_nt: TGTGCCAGCAGCAAAGAGATAGCGACCACCAAAAACATTCAGTACTTC

cdr3_length: 11
v_call: TRBV7-8
d_call: .
j_call: TRBJ2-7
cdr3_aa: CASSFLREQYF
cdr3_nt: TGTGCCAGCAGCTTCCTTCGCGAGCAGTACTTC

cdr3_length: 16
v_call: TRBV19
d_call: .
j_call: TRBJ1-5
cdr3_aa: CASSKTQGWGNQPQHF
cdr3_nt: TGTGCCAGTAGTAAGACACAGGGATGGGGCAATCAGCCCCAGCATTTT

cdr3_length: 15
v_call: TRBV6-5
d_call: .
j_call: TRBJ2-7
cdr3_aa: CASSQPTGAPYEQYF
cdr3_nt: TGTGCCAGCAGCCAGCCGACAGGAGCCCCCTACGAGCAGTACTTC

cdr3_length: 11
v_call: TRBV6-1
d_call: .
j_call: TRBJ2-3
cdr3_aa: CASSVTDTQYF
cdr3_nt: TGTGCCAGCAGTGTCACAGATACGCAGTATTTT

cdr3_length: 16
v_call: TRBV6-1
d_call: TRBD1
j_call: TRBJ2-1
cdr3_aa: CASSGFLGQGRYEQFF
cdr3_nt: TGTGCCAGCAGTGGATTCTTAGGACAGGGTCGTTATGAGCAGTTCTTC

cdr3_length: 14
v_call: TRBV27
d_call: TRBD1
j_call: TRBJ2-3
cdr3_aa: CASSPGQGQGTQYF
cdr3_nt: TGTGCCAGCAGTCCCGGACAGGGACAAGGTACGCAGTATTTT

cdr3_length: 14
v_call: TRBV7-6
d_call: TRBD1
j_call: TRBJ2-7
cdr3_aa: CASSPGTGESEQYF
cdr3_nt: TGTGCCAGCAGCCCCGGGACAGGGGAATCGGAACAGTACTTC

cdr3_length: 15
v_call: TRBV7-3
d_call: TRBD2
j_call: TRBJ2-3
cdr3_aa: CASSSAGGLSDTQYF
cdr3_nt: TGTGCCAGCAGCTCAGCGGGGGGGCTCTCAGATACGCAGTATTTT

cdr3_length: 13
v_call: TRBV5-4
d_call: .
j_call: TRBJ1-2
cdr3_aa: CASSLAGTYGYTF
cdr3_nt: TGTGCCAGCAGCTTAGCAGGGACCTATGGCTACACCTTC

cdr3_length: 14
v_call: TRBV6-1
d_call: .
j_call: TRBJ1-1
cdr3_aa: CASSEGWRDTEAFF
cdr3_nt: TGTGCCAGCAGTGAAGGGTGGAGGGACACTGAAGCTTTCTTT